The 20 T cell receptor beta chains given below trace back to one sample, sequenced in a study of T cell responses to AZD1222 COVID-19 vaccine. Repertoires were generated with immunoSEQ multiplex PCR, while TCRdb's copy carries only in-frame clones and drops some. Counted here are around 160,000 clones, around 92% occurring once; the ten biggest clones make up less than 1.3%. The sequenced sample was peripheral blood, obtained 28 days after the second AZD1222 dose. Receptors originate from an adult who received the AZD1222 COVID-19 vaccine.

The gene calls are TRBV4-2 and TRBJ1-1; 7 nucleotides line up with TRBD1. This CDR3 region has 15 residues. Looked up from germline, CDR1 is LGHNA and CDR2 is YNFKEQ. V lost 4 bases, J lost 3 bases, and 8 bases stayed unmatched. The CDR3 loop reads CASSRPDRDHTEAFF. DNA of the CDR3: TGTGCCAGCAGCCGCCCAGACAGGGATCACACTGAAGCTTTCTTT.

This chain uses TRBV18 with TRBJ1-1; the D is unclear. The CDR3 loop spans 16 amino acids. V was shortened by 5 bases and J by 1 base, with 17 bases between the two germline ends. Germline CDR1 reads KGHSH; CDR2 reads LQKENI. CDR3 bases: TGTGCCAGCTCATCCCTCACCGGGGATCAGAACACTGAAGCTTTCTTT. Its protein product is CASSSLTGDQNTEAFF.

The chain uses TRBV7-9 and TRBJ1-2; the match to TRBD1 covers 7 bases. The V and J ends lost 5 bases and 0 bases, in that order; junction bases with no gene match: 9. This CDR3 has 16 amino acids. Germline CDR1 SEHNR, CDR2 FQNEAQ (reference sequence). CDR3 protein: CASSPTAGTANYGYTF. The CDR3 DNA sequence: TGTGCCAGCAGCCCAACAGCCGGGACAGCTAACTATGGCTACACCTTC.

The chain recombines TRBV6-6 with TRBJ2-7, with 7 positions matching TRBD2. V lost 0 bases and J lost 3; bases outside the gene matches: 5. The CDR3 runs to 15 residues. From germline, CDR1 is MNHNY and CDR2 SVGAGI (reference sequence). The CDR3 here is CASSYSERGDYEQYF. CDR3 coding DNA: TGTGCCAGCAGTTACTCGGAGCGGGGCGACTACGAGCAGTACTTC.

This chain links TRBV27 with TRBJ1-2, with D unresolved. Germline lookup yields CDR1 MNHEY and CDR2 SMNVEV (reference sequence). The length of the CDR3 is 14 residues. V gave up 5 bases and J gave up 7 bases, with 17 bases separating them. As DNA, the CDR3 is TGTGCCAGCAGTCCTTACGGTGGTTTGGGTGGCTACACCTTC. This codes for CASSPYGGLGGYTF.

The rearrangement links TRBV3-1 (or the pseudogene TRBV3-2) to TRBJ1-3; D is unresolved. V lost 1 base to trimming and J lost 0 bases, with 7 bases between them. Germline-derived CDR1 and CDR2 are LGHDT and YNNKEL (reference sequence). The CDR3 has 15 amino acids. In DNA form, the CDR3 reads TGTGCCAGCAGCCAAGTTTTAGACTCTGGAAACACCATATATTTT. It translates to CASSQVLDSGNTIYF.

The V gene is TRBV6-2 or TRBV6-3, the J gene TRBJ1-5; 10 nucleotides line up with TRBD1. The germline CDR1 and CDR2 sequences are MNHEY and SVGEGT. The length of the CDR3 is 16 residues. V was pared by 4 bases and J by 5 bases, with 8 bases of the junction left unmatched. The CDR3 coding sequence is TGTGCCAGCAGTTCCCGACAGGGGGCGCCGGATCAGCCCCAGCATTTT. It specifies CASSSRQGAPDQPQHF.

The chain carries TRBV21-1 and TRBJ2-5; TRBD1 is the table's D call, not checked against the DNA. TRBV21-1 is tagged as a pseudogene. This CDR3 is built from 23 residues. CDR3 in amino acids: CASSKEATIQGARCSETRETQYF. The CDR3 DNA reads TGTGCCAGCAGCAAAGAGGCTACCATTCAGGGGGCGCGTTGTTCGGAGACAAGGGAGACCCAGTACTTC.

The chain uses TRBV19 and TRBJ1-5; the D gene is possibly TRBD1 (5 bases). V lost 1 base and J 8 bases, leaving 12 bases between the germline ends. The CDR3 runs to 14 residues. The germline V gene encodes CDR1 LNHDA and CDR2 SQIVND (reference sequence). The CDR3 spells CASSIGGRWEPQHF. CDR3 nucleotides: TGTGCCAGTAGTATAGGGGGCAGGTGGGAGCCCCAGCATTTT.

The V and J genes are TRBV9 and TRBJ1-5, with 11 bases lining up with TRBD1. V was clipped by 4 bases and J by 5 bases; unmatched bases: 2. Germline-derived CDR1 and CDR2 are SGDLS and YYNGEE. CDR3 length equals 14 residues. The CDR3 loop reads CASSSDRGHQPQHF. The CDR3 DNA reads as TGTGCCAGCAGCTCGGACAGGGGGCATCAGCCCCAGCATTTT.

This sequence joins TRBV14 and TRBJ1-2, with 8 bases fitting TRBD1. V was clipped by 1 base and J by 2 bases; unmatched bases: 3. The CDR3 consists of 15 residues. Germline CDR1 SGHDN, CDR2 FVKESK. The CDR3 DNA reads TGTGCCAGCAGCCAAGGGGGACAGGAAAACTATGGCTACACCTTC. Translation: CASSQGGQENYGYTF. The full variable domain, its missing parts supplied by reference TRBV14 and TRBJ1-2, is EAGVTQFPSHSVIEKGQTVTLRCDPISGHDNLYWYRRVMGKEIKFLLHFVKESKQDESGMPNNRFLAERTGGTYSTLKVQPAELEDSGVYFCASSQGGQENYGYTFGSGTRLTVV.

The gene calls are TRBV18 and TRBJ2-5; 9 nucleotides align to TRBD1. Germline V lookup: CDR1 KGHSH, CDR2 LQKENI. The CDR3 totals 17 residues. Germline trimming cut 5 bases from V and 5 bases from J; bases unmatched to any gene: 15. The CDR3 sequence: CASSDIRTGVGSETQYF. CDR3 bases: TGTGCCAGCTCAGACATTCGGACAGGGGTAGGATCGGAGACCCAGTACTTC.

This chain connects TRBV19 to TRBJ2-3, with 7 bases matching TRBD2. J was trimmed by 3 bases and V by 3 bases; bases with no gene match: 0. The CDR3 sequence is 13 residues long. CDR1 is LNHDA, CDR2 SQIVND, per germline (reference sequence). The CDR3 DNA follows: TGTGCCAGTAGTATCGGGGGGACAGATACGCAGTATTTT. Protein product: CASSIGGTDTQYF.

The CDR3 loop reads CASSLYYGKIATEAFF. In DNA, the CDR3 is TGTGCCAGCAGCTTATATTATGGCAAGATTGCCACTGAAGCTTTCTTT. The rearrangement joins TRBV7-2 to TRBJ1-1; D remains unclear. Per germline, CDR1 SGHTA and CDR2 FQGNSA. Trimming removed 2 bases at V and 4 bases at J, with 17 bases between. The CDR3 is made up of 16 amino acids.

The CDR3: CASSLGPLFDGGTQYF. The CDR3 nucleotides are TGTGCCAGCAGCTTAGGTCCCCTTTTCGACGGAGGGACCCAGTACTTC. The V and J genes are TRBV7-9 and TRBJ2-5; TRBD2 is a possible D gene (5 bases). Trimming removed 1 base from V and 7 bases from J, with 19 bases in between. Germline V lookup: CDR1 SEHNR, CDR2 FQNEAQ (reference sequence). This CDR3 is 16 amino acids long.

CDR3 sequence: CASSPGLTSTDTQYF. The DNA of the CDR3 is TGTGCCAGCAGCCCGGGACTGACTAGCACAGATACGCAGTATTTT. The chain employs TRBV7-6 and TRBJ2-3; D is possibly TRBD2 (6 bases). The CDR3 extends over 15 amino acids. V was trimmed by 5 bases and J by 0 bases, leaving 12 bases between them. CDR1 SGHVS and CDR2 FNYEAQ come from the germline V gene.

This clone was detected only once. The chain recombines TRBV19 with TRBJ2-7, with D tentatively TRBD1 (6 bases). Trimming left V 4 bases short and J 5 bases short, with 15 bases between. Germline V gives CDR1 LNHDA, CDR2 SQIVND (reference sequence). The CDR3 covers 14 residues. The CDR3 nucleotides are TGTGCCAGTAGTAGGGGGCCCTTTGAAAACGAGCAGTACTTC. Amino acid sequence: CASSRGPFENEQYF.

This sequence joins TRBV3-1 (or the pseudogene TRBV3-2) and TRBJ1-2, with 9 positions matching TRBD1. The CDR3 covers 14 residues. Trimming cost V 3 bases and J 4 bases; bases outside gene matches: 3. Per germline, CDR1 LGHDT and CDR2 YNNKEL (reference sequence). DNA for the CDR3: TGTGCCAGCAGCCAGACAGGGGGTGGCTATGGCTACACCTTC. This encodes CASSQTGGGYGYTF.

The sample holds one count of this clone. V usage is TRBV15 and J usage is TRBJ1-2, with 8 positions matching TRBD1. Germline CDR1 is LNHNV and CDR2 is YYDKDF (reference sequence). V trimming: 2 bases; J trimming: 4 bases; junction bases outside the gene matches: 6. The CDR3 is 15 residues long. The CDR3 DNA follows: TGTGCCACCAGCAGATCACCGACAGGGGCCTATGGCTACACCTTC. This encodes CATSRSPTGAYGYTF.

The chain employs TRBV27 and TRBJ1-1; TRBD1 agrees at 9 bases. This CDR3 is 13 amino acids long. In germline, CDR1 is MNHEY, CDR2 SMNVEV (reference sequence). Unmatched junction bases numbered 0, after V lost 1 base and J lost 6 bases. CDR3 protein: CASSLWDRAEAFF. The CDR3 DNA reads as TGTGCCAGCAGTTTATGGGACAGGGCTGAAGCTTTCTTT.